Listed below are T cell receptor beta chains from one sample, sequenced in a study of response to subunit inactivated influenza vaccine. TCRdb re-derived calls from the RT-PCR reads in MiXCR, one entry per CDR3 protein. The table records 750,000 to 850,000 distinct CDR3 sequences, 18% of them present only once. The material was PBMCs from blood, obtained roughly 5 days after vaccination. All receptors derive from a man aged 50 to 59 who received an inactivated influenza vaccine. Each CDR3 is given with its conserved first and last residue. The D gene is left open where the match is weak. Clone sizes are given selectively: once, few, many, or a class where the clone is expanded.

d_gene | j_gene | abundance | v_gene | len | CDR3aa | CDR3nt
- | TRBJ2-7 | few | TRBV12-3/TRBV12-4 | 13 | CASRWTDSYEQYF | TGTGCCAGCAGGTGGACGGATAGCTACGAGCAGTACTTC
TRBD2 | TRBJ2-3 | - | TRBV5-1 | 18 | CASSWDPSGGPSTDTQYF | TGCGCCAGCAGCTGGGACCCTAGCGGGGGGCCTTCCACAGATACGCAGTATTTT
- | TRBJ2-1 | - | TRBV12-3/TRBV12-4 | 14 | CASSFAGPGNEQFF | TGTGCCAGCAGTTTTGCGGGCCCGGGGAATGAGCAGTTCTTC
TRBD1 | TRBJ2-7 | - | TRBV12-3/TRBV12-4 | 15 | CASSGRDRGFYEQYF | TGTGCCAGCAGTGGGCGGGACAGGGGATTCTACGAGCAGTACTTC
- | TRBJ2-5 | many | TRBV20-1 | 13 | CSATVLATKTQYF | TGCAGTGCTACCGTACTAGCTACAAAGACCCAGTACTTC
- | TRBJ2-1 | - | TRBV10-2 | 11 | CASRGPNEQFF | TGCGCCAGCAGAGGGCCAAATGAGCAGTTCTTC
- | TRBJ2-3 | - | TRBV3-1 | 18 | CASSQVRGETRRTDTQYF | TGTGCCAGCAGCCAAGTACGAGGTGAAACCCGACGCACAGATACGCAGTATTTT
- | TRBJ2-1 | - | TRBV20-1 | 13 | CSASDSFQNEQFF | TGCAGTGCCTCGGACTCGTTCCAAAATGAGCAGTTCTTC
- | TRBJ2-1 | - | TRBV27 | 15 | CASSPGVSGYNEQFF | TGTGCCAGCAGCCCGGGCGTTTCGGGCTACAATGAGCAGTTCTTC
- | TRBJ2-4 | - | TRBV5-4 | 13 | CASSLDRVTIQYF | TGTGCCAGCAGCTTGGACAGGGTCACCATTCAGTACTTC
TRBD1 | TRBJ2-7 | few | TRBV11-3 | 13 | CASSQTGDGEQYF | TGTGCCAGCAGCCAAACAGGGGATGGGGAGCAGTACTTC
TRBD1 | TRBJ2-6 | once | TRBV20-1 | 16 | CSAQGDRGPGANVLTF | TGCAGTGCCCAGGGGGACAGGGGCCCTGGGGCCAACGTCCTGACTTTC
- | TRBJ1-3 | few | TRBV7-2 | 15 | CASSPDFHSGNTIYF | TGTGCCAGCAGCCCGGACTTTCACTCTGGAAACACCATATATTTT
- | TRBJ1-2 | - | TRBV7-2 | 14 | CASSLDWTDYGYTF | TGTGCCAGCAGCTTAGACTGGACAGACTATGGCTACACCTTC
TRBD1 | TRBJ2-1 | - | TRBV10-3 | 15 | CAISGGQGSYNEQFF | TGTGCCATCAGCGGTGGACAGGGCTCCTACAATGAGCAGTTCTTC